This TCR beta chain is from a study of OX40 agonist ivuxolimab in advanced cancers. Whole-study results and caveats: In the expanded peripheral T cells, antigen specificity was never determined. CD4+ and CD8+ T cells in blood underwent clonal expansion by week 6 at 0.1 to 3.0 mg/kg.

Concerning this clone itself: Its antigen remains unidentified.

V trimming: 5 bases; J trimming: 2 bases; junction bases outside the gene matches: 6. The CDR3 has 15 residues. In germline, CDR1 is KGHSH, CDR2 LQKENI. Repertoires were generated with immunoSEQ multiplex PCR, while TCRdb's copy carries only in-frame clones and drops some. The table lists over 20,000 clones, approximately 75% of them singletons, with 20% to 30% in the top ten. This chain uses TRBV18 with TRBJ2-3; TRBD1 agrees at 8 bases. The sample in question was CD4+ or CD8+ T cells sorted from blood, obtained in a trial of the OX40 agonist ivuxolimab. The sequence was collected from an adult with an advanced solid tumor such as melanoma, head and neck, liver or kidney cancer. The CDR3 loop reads CASSSTGADTDTQYF. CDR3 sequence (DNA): TGTGCCAGCTCATCGACAGGGGCCGACACAGATACGCAGTATTTT. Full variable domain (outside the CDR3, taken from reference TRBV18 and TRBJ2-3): NAGVMQNPRHLVRRRGQEARLRCSPMKGHSHVYWYRQLPEEGLKFMVYLQKENIIDESGMPKERFSAEFPKEGPSILRIQQVVRGDSAAYFCASSSTGADTDTQYFGPGTRLTVL.